This paragraph covers one T cell receptor (beta chain) sequence. The sample originates from a study of blood T cell repertoires in COVID-19. Trimming removed 2 bases from V and 1 base from J, with 14 bases in between. The CDR3 is made up of 16 amino acids. Per the germline V gene, CDR1 is WSHSY and CDR2 is SAAADI. Clones were sequenced by immunoSEQ multiplex PCR, and TCRdb holds only the in-frame ones, with some missing. The profile shows approximately 250,000 clones, about nine tenths of them singletons. What was sequenced was peripheral blood. The chain couples TRBV10-2 to TRBJ1-1, with D perhaps matching TRBD1 (6 bases). The sequence was collected from a man between 35 and 55 years old with active or convalescent COVID-19. CDR3: CASSEGSYRANTEAFF. The CDR3 DNA is TGCGCCAGCAGTGAGGGGTCCTACAGGGCGAACACTGAAGCTTTCTTT.